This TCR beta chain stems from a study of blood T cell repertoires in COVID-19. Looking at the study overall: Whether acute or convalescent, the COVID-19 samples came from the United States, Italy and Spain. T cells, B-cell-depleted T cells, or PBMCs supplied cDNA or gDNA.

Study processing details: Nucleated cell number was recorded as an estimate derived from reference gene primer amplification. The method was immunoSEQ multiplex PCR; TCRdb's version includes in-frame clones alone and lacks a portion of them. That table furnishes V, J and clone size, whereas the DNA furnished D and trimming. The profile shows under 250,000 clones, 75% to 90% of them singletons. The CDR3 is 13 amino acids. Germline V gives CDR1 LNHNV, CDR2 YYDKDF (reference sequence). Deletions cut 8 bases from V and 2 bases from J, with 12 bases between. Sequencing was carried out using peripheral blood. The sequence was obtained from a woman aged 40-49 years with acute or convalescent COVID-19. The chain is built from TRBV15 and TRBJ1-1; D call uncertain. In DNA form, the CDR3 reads TGTGCCACCGAAGAGTTGATTAACACTGAAGCTTTCTTT. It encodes CATEELINTEAFF.